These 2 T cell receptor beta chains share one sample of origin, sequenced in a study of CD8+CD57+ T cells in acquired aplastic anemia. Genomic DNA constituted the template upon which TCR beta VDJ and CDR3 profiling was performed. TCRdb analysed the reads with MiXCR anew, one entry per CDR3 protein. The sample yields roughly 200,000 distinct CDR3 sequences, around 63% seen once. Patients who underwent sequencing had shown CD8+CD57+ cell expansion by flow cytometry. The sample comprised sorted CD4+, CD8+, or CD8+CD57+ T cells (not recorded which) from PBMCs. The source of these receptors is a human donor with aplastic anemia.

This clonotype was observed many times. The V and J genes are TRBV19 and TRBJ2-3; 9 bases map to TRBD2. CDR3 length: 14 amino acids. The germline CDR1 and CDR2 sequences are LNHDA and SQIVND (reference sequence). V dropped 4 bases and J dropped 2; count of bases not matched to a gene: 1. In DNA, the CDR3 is TGTGCCAGTAGTAGACTAGCGGACACAGATACGCAGTATTTT. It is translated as CASSRLADTDTQYF.

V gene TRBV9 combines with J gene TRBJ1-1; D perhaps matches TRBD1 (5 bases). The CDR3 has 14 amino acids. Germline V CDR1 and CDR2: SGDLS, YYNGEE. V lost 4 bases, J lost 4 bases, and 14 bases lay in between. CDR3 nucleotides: TGTGCCAGCAGCCCACGGGGGGAGGGCACTGAAGCTTTCTTT. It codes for CASSPRGEGTEAFF.